These 31 T cell receptor beta chains share one sample of origin, sequenced in a study of blood T cell repertoires in COVID-19. The protocol was immunoSEQ multiplex PCR, while the TCRdb copy is restricted to in-frame clones and leaves out a portion. Here the sample spans 200,000 to 250,000 clones, 70% to 90% being singletons. Source material: peripheral blood. The source is a woman in her forties or fifties with COVID-19, enrolled during active disease.

A few counts support this clone. V gene TRBV5-1 combines with J gene TRBJ1-1, with D tentatively TRBD1 (6 bases). CDR3 length equals 15 residues. Trimming pared 6 bases from V and 3 bases from J, leaving 18 bases between. CDR1 SGHRS and CDR2 YFSETQ come from the germline V gene. The DNA of the CDR3 is TGCGCCAGCACCCTCCGGGGGGGGCAGGACACTGAAGCTTTCTTT. This encodes CASTLRGGQDTEAFF.

The rearrangement links TRBV7-9 to TRBJ2-2; no clear D. CDR3 size: 14 residues. V lost 1 base and J lost 7, with 10 bases in between. Looked up from germline, CDR1 is SEHNR and CDR2 is FQNEAQ (reference sequence). The chain's CDR3 is CASSLGAAGGELFF. The CDR3 DNA sequence: TGTGCCAGCAGCTTAGGGGCCGCAGGCGGGGAGCTGTTTTTT. The whole variable domain, remainder taken from reference TRBV7-9 and TRBJ2-2, is DTGVSQNPRHKITKRGQNVTFRCDPISEHNRLYWYRQTLGQGPEFLTYFQNEAQLEKSRLLSDRFSAERPKGSFSTLEIQRTEQGDSAMYLCASSLGAAGGELFFGEGSRLTVL.

The genes are TRBV20-1 and TRBJ2-1, with TRBD2 matching over 9 bases. Germline V gives CDR1 DFQATT, CDR2 SNEGSKA (reference sequence). CDR3 size: 18 residues. After removal of 3 bases from V and 1 base from J, the junction contained 13 bases not matched to a gene. In nucleotides, the CDR3 is TGCAGTGCTAGTCCCCCCCTGGGTCTAGCGGGGTCCTACAATGAGCAGTTCTTC. Its translation is CSASPPLGLAGSYNEQFF.

As regards this clone: Distinct nucleotide sequences in the sample also encode this CDR3. V and J are TRBV6-1 and TRBJ2-5; the D gene is possibly TRBD1 (5 bases). Germline CDR1 MNHNS, CDR2 SASEGT. There are 14 residues in the CDR3. Deletions cut 1 base from V and 3 bases from J, with 9 bases between. CDR3 residues: CASSEVGREETQYF. The DNA for the CDR3 is TGTGCCAGCAGTGAAGTTGGCAGGGAAGAGACCCAGTACTTC.

V is TRBV28 and J is TRBJ2-1; D is undetermined. Trimming pared 5 bases from V and 7 bases from J, leaving 6 bases between. Germline-derived CDR1 and CDR2 are MDHEN and SYDVKM. This CDR3 comprises 11 residues. The CDR3 protein is CASSRENEQFF. CDR3 coding DNA: TGTGCCAGCAGTAGAGAGAATGAGCAGTTCTTC. Supplemented by reference TRBV28 and TRBJ2-1, the full variable domain reads DVKVTQSSRYLVKRTGEKVFLECVQDMDHENMFWYRQDPGLGLRLIYFSYDVKMKEKGDIPEGYSVSREKKERFSLILESASTNQTSMYLCASSRENEQFFGPGTRLTVL.

J is TRBJ2-2 and V is TRBV6-1; TRBD2 matches 7 bases. Germline CDR1 MNHNS, CDR2 SASEGT. This CDR3 has 12 amino acids. Trimming took 3 bases from V and 13 from J; bases not matched to a gene: 5. The CDR3 DNA sequence: TGTGCCAGCAGTGAGGGAGGGGTAGGGCTGTTTTTT. Residues: CASSEGGVGLFF.

The rearrangement joins TRBV7-8 to TRBJ1-1, with no clear D. The CDR3 is made up of 13 amino acids. Trimming took 2 bases from V and 2 from J, leaving 6 bases between them. Germline V gene sequence: CDR1 SGHVS, CDR2 FQNEAQ. Written as DNA, the CDR3 is TGTGCCAGCAGCTTAATTTCTAACACTGAAGCTTTCTTT. This sequence encodes CASSLISNTEAFF. The full variable domain, with the rest looked up from reference TRBV7-8 and TRBJ1-1, is GAGVSQSPRYKVAKRGQDVALRCDPISGHVSLFWYQQALGQGPEFLTYFQNEAQLDKSGLPSDRFFAERPEGSVSTLKIQRTQQEDSAVYLCASSLISNTEAFFGQGTRLTVV.

This chain uses TRBV5-1 with TRBJ2-5; TRBD1 might be the D (5 bases). The germline CDR1 and CDR2 sequences are SGHRS and YFSETQ. The CDR3 runs 12 residues. Trimming shortened V by 5 bases and J by 5 bases, and 10 bases separated the two germline ends. CDR3 nucleotides: TGCGCCAGCAGACAATACAGGGAGACCCAGTACTTC. Its protein is CASRQYRETQYF.

The V gene is TRBV3-1 (or the pseudogene TRBV3-2), the J gene TRBJ2-7, with D uncertain. Germline V gives CDR1 LGHDT, CDR2 YNNKEL (reference sequence). CDR3 length equals 17 residues. Trimming took off 3 bases at V and 0 bases at J, with 18 bases between the two ends. CDR3 sequence reads: CASSHYALGAPSYEQYF. The CDR3 nucleotides read TGTGCCAGCAGCCATTACGCGTTGGGCGCTCCCTCCTACGAGCAGTACTTC.

The genes are TRBV19 and TRBJ2-1, with TRBD2 matching over 14 bases. The CDR3 totals 15 residues. From germline, CDR1 is LNHDA and CDR2 SQIVND (reference sequence). J lost 6 bases, V lost 6 bases, and 4 bases had no gene match. In DNA form, the CDR3 reads TGTGCCAGTAGCCGACTAGCGGGGGGGCCCAATGAGCAGTTCTTC. This gives the protein CASSRLAGGPNEQFF.

The chain uses TRBV19 and TRBJ1-1; D might be TRBD1 (6 bases). Germline assignment: CDR1 LNHDA and CDR2 SQIVND (reference sequence). The CDR3 contains 13 residues. V was trimmed by 3 bases and J by 7 bases, leaving 12 bases between them. The CDR3 loop reads CASSISGVGEAFF. DNA for the CDR3: TGTGCCAGTAGTATTTCAGGGGTAGGTGAAGCTTTCTTT.

The chain uses TRBV3-1 (or the pseudogene TRBV3-2) and TRBJ1-1, with D possibly matching TRBD1 (6 bases). Germline lookup yields CDR1 LGHDT and CDR2 YNNKEL (reference sequence). The V and J ends lost 5 bases and 5 bases respectively, with 15 bases between them. CDR3 length: 14 amino acids. The DNA for the CDR3 is TGTGCCAGCAGCTCGTTTTTACAGGGTACTGAAGCTTTCTTT. This codes for CASSSFLQGTEAFF.

On this clone itself: Relative to the germline gene, one junction end is altered; a read error may explain this. V gene TRBV5-6 combines with J gene TRBJ2-2; D is possibly TRBD2 (7 bases). The CDR3 extends over 15 amino acids. CDR1 is SGHDT and CDR2 is YYEEEE in the germline V gene. The CDR3 DNA reads TGTGCCACCAGCGAGGGGGGGCGGTACACCGGGGAGCTGTTTTTT. Its translation: CATSEGGRYTGELFF.

The chain employs TRBV7-2 and TRBJ1-2, with unresolved D. The germline V and J ends were trimmed by 1 base and 4 bases, with 13 bases remaining between them. The germline CDR1 and CDR2 sequences are SGHTA and FQGNSA. The CDR3 contains 15 residues. CDR3 in DNA: TGTGCCAGCAGCTTAGTGCGTACCGAGCTCTATGGCTACACCTTC. Translation gives CASSLVRTELYGYTF. Full variable domain (remainder filled in from reference TRBV7-2 and TRBJ1-2): GAGVSQSPSNKVTEKGKDVELRCDPISGHTALYWYRQSLGQGLEFLIYFQGNSAPDKSGLPSDRFSAERTGGSVSTLTIQRTQQEDSAVYLCASSLVRTELYGYTFGSGTRLTVV.

This chain uses TRBV27 with TRBJ2-7; D uncertain. Looked up from germline, CDR1 is MNHEY and CDR2 is SMNVEV (reference sequence). This CDR3 region has 14 residues. V dropped 11 bases and J dropped 5 bases, with 22 bases sitting between them. In nucleotides, the CDR3 is TGTGCCTCCCAAGCCCGCTTCGGTCGTGACGAGCAGTACGTC. Amino acid sequence: CASQARFGRDEQYV.

This rearrangement joins TRBV27 to TRBJ1-5; 8 bases fit TRBD1. The J segment lost 0 bases and the V segment lost 8 bases, leaving 3 bases of the junction unmatched. The CDR3 runs 14 residues. CDR1 and CDR2 (germline): MNHEY, SMNVEV (reference sequence). The CDR3 DNA is TGTGCCAGCCGAACAGGGGGTAGCAATCAGCCCCAGCATTTT. It specifies CASRTGGSNQPQHF.

V is TRBV2 and J is TRBJ2-3; 10 nucleotides match TRBD2. The germline V gene encodes CDR1 SNHLY and CDR2 FYNNEI. J was trimmed by 0 bases and V by 2 bases; bases with no gene match: 11. The CDR3 extends over 19 amino acids. The CDR3 nucleotides are TGTGCCAGCAGTGAAAGGGCTAGCGGGGGAGCCACTAGCACAGATACGCAGTATTTT. Its translation: CASSERASGGATSTDTQYF.

This clone was observed a handful of times. This chain links TRBV21-1 with TRBJ1-3; the table names TRBD1, a call not compared with the DNA. TRBV21-1 is designated a pseudogene. This CDR3 has 16 amino acids. The CDR3 reads CASSKEVEDRGNTIYF. The CDR3 DNA follows: TGTGCCAGCAGCAAAGAAGTTGAGGACAGGGGAAACACCATATATTTT.

V and J are TRBV3-1 (or the pseudogene TRBV3-2) and TRBJ1-1; 8 bases agree with TRBD1. Germline CDR1 reads LGHDT; CDR2 reads YNNKEL (reference sequence). The CDR3 extends over 13 amino acids. The V and J ends lost 2 bases and 7 bases, in that order; junction bases with no gene match: 3. CDR3 protein: CASSQPTGGEAFF. The DNA for the CDR3 is TGTGCCAGCAGCCAACCAACAGGGGGTGAAGCTTTCTTT.

The rearrangement uses TRBV3-1 (or the pseudogene TRBV3-2) and TRBJ1-4; D is unresolved. Germline-derived CDR1 and CDR2 are LGHDT and YNNKEL (reference sequence). Trimming stripped 0 bases from V and 0 bases from J, with 5 bases between. The CDR3 runs to 15 residues. CDR3 sequence reads: CASSQDVTTNEKLFF. The CDR3 nucleotides are TGTGCCAGCAGCCAAGATGTCACAACTAATGAAAAACTGTTTTTT.

The chain carries TRBV12-5 and TRBJ2-2; 15 bases align to TRBD2. J lost 0 bases, V lost 6 bases, and 23 bases had no gene match. Looked up from germline, CDR1 is LGHNT and CDR2 is FRNRAP. The CDR3 is 24 amino acids. Here the CDR3 DNA reads TGTGCTAGTGGGATGTTCGTGAACAGAGGACTAGCGGGGGGGCCAAGATCGAACACCGGGGAGCTGTTTTTT. Protein sequence: CASGMFVNRGLAGGPRSNTGELFF.

The V gene is TRBV4-1, the J gene TRBJ2-1, with TRBD2 as a possible D gene (6 bases). The CDR3 spans 15 residues. The germline V gene has CDR1 MGHRA and CDR2 YSYEKL. V lost 0 bases to trimming and J lost 7 bases, with 13 bases between them. The CDR3 loop reads CASSQENGGWNEQFF. CDR3 nucleotides: TGCGCCAGCAGCCAAGAGAACGGGGGTTGGAATGAGCAGTTCTTC.

The chain carries TRBV7-3 and TRBJ2-2, with 7 bases matching TRBD2. The ends lost 3 bases at V and 5 bases at J; junction bases unmatched: 3. Germline assignment: CDR1 SGHTA and CDR2 FQGTGA. This CDR3 is 14 amino acids long. The CDR3 here is CASSLAGGTGELFF. For the CDR3, the DNA is TGTGCCAGCAGCTTGGCCGGGGGGACCGGGGAGCTGTTTTTT.

The chain uses TRBV9 and TRBJ1-6, with 9 nucleotides matching TRBD1. The V gene end was trimmed by 1 base and the J gene end by 2 bases; junction bases not matched to a gene: 4. This CDR3 spans 17 amino acids. CDR1 and CDR2 from the germline V gene are SGDLS and YYNGEE. This CDR3 is CASSVSRDRAYNSPLHF. CDR3 in DNA: TGTGCCAGCAGCGTATCCCGGGACAGGGCCTATAATTCACCCCTCCACTTT.

The genes are TRBV7-3 and TRBJ2-2; D remains unclear. V lost 5 bases and J 6 bases, leaving 10 bases between the germline ends. CDR3 size: 13 residues. The germline V gene encodes CDR1 SGHTA and CDR2 FQGTGA. CDR3 protein: CASSQQAAGELFF. The CDR3 DNA follows: TGTGCCAGCAGCCAGCAGGCTGCCGGGGAGCTGTTTTTT.

The CDR3 spells CASSLGRLAGGAPGTDTQYF. CDR3 nucleotides: TGTGCCAGCAGCTTAGGTCGACTAGCGGGGGGAGCCCCTGGCACAGATACGCAGTATTTT. V usage is TRBV13 and J usage is TRBJ2-3, with 13 bases matching TRBD2. The V segment lost 0 bases and the J segment 1 base; nucleotides outside the gene matches: 10. CDR1 and CDR2 (germline): PRHDT, FYEKMQ (reference sequence). The length of the CDR3 is 20 residues.

This clone was detected a few times. The chain couples TRBV7-2 to TRBJ2-7; 9 nucleotides line up with TRBD1. CDR3 length: 16 residues. V trimming: 1 base; J trimming: 2 bases; junction bases outside the gene matches: 6. The germline V gene encodes CDR1 SGHTA and CDR2 FQGNSA. In DNA, the CDR3 is TGTGCCAGCAGCTTAGATGGGACAGGGAGTCCCTACGAGCAGTACGTC. This sequence encodes CASSLDGTGSPYEQYV.

The chain uses TRBV28 and TRBJ1-2; D uncertain. CDR3 size: 12 residues. Germline V gene data show CDR1 as MDHEN and CDR2 as SYDVKM. V was clipped by 7 bases and J by 8 bases, with 14 bases between them. The CDR3 nucleotides are TGTGCCAGCACCCCCGGACTCTGGGGCTACACCTTC. Protein sequence: CASTPGLWGYTF.

The rearrangement uses TRBV9 and TRBJ2-3, with 10 bases aligning to TRBD2. Germline values: CDR1 SGDLS, CDR2 YYNGEE. The V gene end was trimmed by 4 bases and the J gene end by 3 bases; junction bases not matched to a gene: 11. This CDR3 region has 17 residues. This chain's CDR3 is CASSPSAGGGATDTQYF. CDR3 nucleotides: TGTGCCAGCAGCCCCTCAGCGGGAGGGGGGGCGACAGATACGCAGTATTTT.

The chain employs TRBV7-2 and TRBJ2-3; D is uncertain. CDR1 and CDR2 (germline): SGHTA, FQGNSA. The CDR3 sequence is 14 residues long. V gave up 5 bases and J gave up 0 bases, with 9 bases separating them. The CDR3 here is CASSPPRSTDTQYF. The CDR3, as DNA: TGTGCCAGCAGCCCCCCGCGAAGCACAGATACGCAGTATTTT.

The chain employs TRBV18 and TRBJ2-1; maybe TRBD2 (6 bases). Germline V CDR1 and CDR2: KGHSH, LQKENI. The V gene lost 4 bases and the J gene lost 10 bases, with 8 bases spanning the gap. CDR3 length: 11 amino acids. CDR3 loop: CASSRDSEQFF. The CDR3 region has the DNA TGTGCCAGCTCACGGGACTCAGAGCAGTTCTTC.